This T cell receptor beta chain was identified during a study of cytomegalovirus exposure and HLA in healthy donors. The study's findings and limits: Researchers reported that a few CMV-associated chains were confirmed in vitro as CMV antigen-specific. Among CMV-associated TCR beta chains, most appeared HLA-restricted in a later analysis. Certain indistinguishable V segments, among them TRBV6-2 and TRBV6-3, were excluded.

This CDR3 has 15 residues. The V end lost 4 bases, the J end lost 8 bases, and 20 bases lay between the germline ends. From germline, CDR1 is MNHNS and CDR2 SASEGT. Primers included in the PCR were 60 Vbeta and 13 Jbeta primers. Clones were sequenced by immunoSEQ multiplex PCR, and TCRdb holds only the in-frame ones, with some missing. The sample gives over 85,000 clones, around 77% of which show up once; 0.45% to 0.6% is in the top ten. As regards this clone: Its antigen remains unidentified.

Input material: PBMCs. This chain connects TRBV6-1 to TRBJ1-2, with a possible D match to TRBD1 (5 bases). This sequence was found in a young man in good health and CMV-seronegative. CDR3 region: CASSGAHGGPDGYTF. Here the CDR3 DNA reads TGTGCCAGCAGTGGGGCCCACGGGGGACCGGACGGCTACACCTTC.